This T cell receptor beta chain was sequenced for a study of CD8 T cells in ankylosing spondylitis. Study outcomes and limitations: Before this, some motif variants had been reported in reactive arthritis synovial fluid and blood. It was reported that disease-linked clones were significantly enriched in matched ankylosing spondylitis synovial fluid. Disease-linked clones, CD8+, were relatively rare in peripheral blood. Seemingly distinctive of ankylosing spondylitis blood was a TCR beta motif formed by eight highly homologous variants.

V gave up 5 bases and J gave up 2 bases, with 13 bases separating them. This CDR3 has 15 amino acids. TCR beta libraries were made by quantitative 5'-RACE with molecular barcodes. TCRdb called the 5' RACE reads again in MiXCR, with one record for every CDR3 protein. Altogether about 500,000 distinct CDR3 sequences are present, approximately 11% being singletons, with the ten largest covering about 6.5%. The table lists this clonotype with a few counts. Antigen specificity is unknown. The chain carries TRBV12-3 or TRBV12-4 and TRBJ2-1; D tentatively fits TRBD1 or TRBD2 (6 bases each). Sequenced input: blood, either unsorted or a sorted T cell fraction (not recorded which). The sequence was collected from a male donor with ankylosing spondylitis. The DNA of the CDR3 is TGTGCCAGCAGTCGGACTGGGGGGCCCTACAATGAGCAGTTCTTC. This gives the protein CASSRTGGPYNEQFF.